These 25 T cell receptor beta chains originate from one sample sequenced in a study of vaccination and CD4 T cells after COVID-19. Scientists ran DNA taken from cultured CD4+ T cells through the Oncomine TCR Beta short-read assay for sequencing. TCRdb re-analysed the PCR reads in MiXCR, keeping a single row per CDR3 protein. The sample gives about 14,000 distinct CDR3 sequences, 55% to 75% of which show up once; around 6.2% is in the top ten. Treatment: approximately 10-day PBMC culture with coronavirus spike peptide pools or control peptides (ViraFEST assay). These receptors have no known antigen. The sample comprised CD4+ T cells from blood, cultured in vitro. The receptors derive from a human donor who had recovered from COVID-19.

This sequence joins TRBV20-1 and TRBJ2-3, with D possibly matching TRBD2 (6 bases). This CDR3 contains 16 residues. Germline CDR1 reads DFQATT; CDR2 reads SNEGSKA (reference sequence). The V gene lost 0 bases and the J gene lost 2 bases, with 15 bases spanning the gap. CDR3 loop: CSAREAAGRPTDTQYF. The CDR3 DNA is TGCAGTGCTAGAGAGGCGGCGGGGCGGCCCACAGATACGCAGTATTTT.

The chain uses TRBV28 and TRBJ2-1, with 7 bases aligning to TRBD2. J lost 4 bases, V lost 6 bases, and 9 bases had no gene match. Per the germline V gene, CDR1 is MDHEN and CDR2 is SYDVKM. The CDR3 consists of 15 residues. CDR3 sequence: CASRLPLAEYNEQFF. For the CDR3, the DNA is TGTGCCAGCAGACTCCCCCTAGCGGAATACAATGAGCAGTTCTTC.

This clonotype was seen more than once but under ten times. The chain carries TRBV27 and TRBJ1-6; 9 bases line up with TRBD1. The CDR3 sequence is 15 residues long. Per germline, CDR1 MNHEY and CDR2 SMNVEV (reference sequence). Trimming removed 7 bases from V and 10 bases from J; junction bases left unmatched: 11. CDR3 region: CASTQGALYRSPLHF. CDR3 bases: TGTGCCAGCACACAGGGGGCGCTATACCGGTCACCCCTCCACTTT.

This clonotype was picked up one time. V gene TRBV27 combines with J gene TRBJ2-3; no clear D. The germline gives CDR1 MNHEY, CDR2 SMNVEV (reference sequence). Trimming removed 5 bases from V and 3 bases from J, with 12 bases in between. The CDR3 runs 14 residues. The CDR3 coding sequence is TGTGCCAGCAGTCTCCAACTCATTACAGATACGCAGTATTTT. As protein: CASSLQLITDTQYF.

The chain joins TRBV24-1 to TRBJ2-2; D call uncertain. Looked up from germline, CDR1 is KGHDR and CDR2 is SFDVKD. The CDR3 has 13 amino acids. Between the trimmed V and J ends, which lost 0 bases and 4 bases, there was a span of 2 bases. The CDR3 DNA sequence: TGTGCCACCAGTGATTTGGTCACCGGGGAGCTGTTTTTT. Translated, it gives CATSDLVTGELFF.

The chain uses TRBV20-1 and TRBJ1-2, with D maybe TRBD1 (6 bases). Deletions cut 3 bases from V and 8 bases from J, with 13 bases between. The CDR3 runs 12 residues. Germline lookup yields CDR1 DFQATT and CDR2 SNEGSKA (reference sequence). The CDR3 sequence is CSARGAGGGYTF. CDR3 nucleotide sequence: TGCAGTGCTAGGGGGGCTGGGGGAGGCTACACCTTC.

The rearrangement uses TRBV11-2 and TRBJ1-1, with D perhaps TRBD1 (6 bases). Germline assignment: CDR1 SGHAT and CDR2 FQNNGV. Trimming took off 7 bases at V and 5 bases at J, with 14 bases between the two ends. This CDR3 region has 13 residues. The CDR3 sequence: CASTLLGQTEAFF. Written as DNA, the CDR3 is TGTGCCAGCACACTACTAGGACAGACTGAAGCTTTCTTT.

The J gene is TRBJ1-3, the V gene TRBV7-2; no clear D. Trimming removed 4 bases from V and 4 bases from J, with 17 bases in between. Germline values: CDR1 SGHTA, CDR2 FQGNSA. There are 16 residues in the CDR3. The CDR3 nucleotides are TGTGCCAGCAGCTCTAGCTTCGGATCGCCGGGAAACACCATATATTTT. Translated: CASSSSFGSPGNTIYF.

This clonotype appeared a single time. CDR3 coding DNA: TGTGCCAGCAGCCAAGTTCGGGGGGTTGATTCACCCCTCCACTTT. Translating it yields CASSQVRGVDSPLHF. The chain is built from TRBV3-1 and TRBJ1-6, with D perhaps TRBD1 (5 bases). V lost 1 base and J lost 8, with 12 bases in between. The CDR3 consists of 15 residues. Germline V gene data show CDR1 as LGHDT and CDR2 as YNNKEL (reference sequence).

This chain connects TRBV4-2 to TRBJ1-1, with D hard to call. There are 13 residues in the CDR3. Between the trimmed V and J ends, which lost 0 bases and 0 bases, there was a span of 2 bases. Germline V gene lookup returns CDR1 LGHNA and CDR2 YNFKEQ. The CDR3 is CASSQEMNTEAFF. CDR3 coding DNA: TGTGCCAGCAGCCAAGAGATGAACACTGAAGCTTTCTTT.

Here the CDR3 DNA reads TGCAGTGCTAGGTTACAGGGAGGGAGCTCCTATAATTCACCCCTCCACTTT. Protein: CSARLQGGSSYNSPLHF. The chain is built from TRBV20-1 and TRBJ1-6, with D tentatively TRBD1 (6 bases). V was clipped by 3 bases and J by 0 bases, with 15 bases between them. Germline CDR1 DFQATT, CDR2 SNEGSKA (reference sequence). This CDR3 region has 17 residues.

This clonotype was observed a handful of times. The chain is built from TRBV20-1 and TRBJ1-5; 8 bases match TRBD1. The CDR3 is 15 amino acids. With 6 bases clipped from V and 1 base from J, the junction kept 8 bases outside the gene matches. CDR1 and CDR2 from the germline V gene are DFQATT and SNEGSKA (reference sequence). The CDR3 protein is CSASLTGVSNQPQHF. Here the CDR3 DNA reads TGCAGTGCCAGCCTGACAGGGGTGAGCAATCAGCCCCAGCATTTT.

This CDR3 reads CASRRGQGLWYSNQPQHF. The CDR3 DNA follows: TGTGCCAGCAGAAGGGGACAGGGGTTGTGGTATAGCAATCAGCCCCAGCATTTT. The chain has TRBV28 and TRBJ1-5; TRBD1 agrees at 10 bases. The germline CDR1 and CDR2 sequences are MDHEN and SYDVKM. The CDR3 runs 18 residues. Losses at the gene ends were 6 bases for V and 0 bases for J; bases not matched to a gene: 11.

DNA of the CDR3: TGCAGTGCTAGACCCCCAGGGCCGACCGGGGAGCTGTTTTTT. Amino acids: CSARPPGPTGELFF. This chain joins TRBV20-1 and TRBJ2-2, with D maybe TRBD1 (5 bases). CDR1 and CDR2 from the germline V gene are DFQATT and SNEGSKA (reference sequence). The CDR3 is 14 residues long. V was shortened by 2 bases and J by 5 bases, with 12 bases between the two germline ends.

This CDR3 is CASSESMETQYF. The CDR3 nucleotides are TGCGCCAGCAGTGAAAGTATGGAGACCCAGTACTTC. V usage is TRBV10-2 and J usage is TRBJ2-5; D gene uncertain. V lost 3 bases, J lost 5 bases, and 7 bases lay in between. The CDR3 loop spans 12 amino acids. Germline CDR1 is WSHSY and CDR2 is SAAADI.

V is TRBV7-9 and J is TRBJ1-2, with D unclear. V was clipped by 5 bases and J by 1 base, with 8 bases between them. Germline values: CDR1 SEHNR, CDR2 FQNEAQ (reference sequence). CDR3 size: 13 residues. CDR3 sequence: CASSPSLNYGYTF. The CDR3 coding sequence is TGTGCCAGCAGCCCCTCCCTTAACTATGGCTACACCTTC. Complete variable domain (other parts from reference TRBV7-9 and TRBJ1-2): DTGVSQNPRHKITKRGQNVTFRCDPISEHNRLYWYRQTLGQGPEFLTYFQNEAQLEKSRLLSDRFSAERPKGSFSTLEIQRTEQGDSAMYLCASSPSLNYGYTFGSGTRLTVV.

This clonotype was counted a few times. This sequence joins TRBV6-1 and TRBJ1-2; 10 bases line up with TRBD1. The ends lost 7 bases at V and 7 bases at J; junction bases unmatched: 21. Germline V CDR1 and CDR2: MNHNS, SASEGT. The length of the CDR3 is 18 residues. CDR3 in amino acids: CASTLFRDRGRALAGYTF. The CDR3 region has the DNA TGTGCCAGCACCTTATTCCGGGACAGGGGCCGGGCGTTGGCTGGCTACACCTTC.

This sequence joins TRBV6-1 and TRBJ2-2; D perhaps matches TRBD1 (6 bases). Trimming shortened V by 6 bases and J by 1 base, and 15 bases separated the two germline ends. The CDR3 consists of 16 residues. Germline V gives CDR1 MNHNS, CDR2 SASEGT. CDR3 DNA sequence: TGTGCCAGCAGAGCAGGGGCAGGATTGAACACCGGGGAGCTGTTTTTT. It encodes CASRAGAGLNTGELFF.

This clonotype occurred a few times. For the CDR3, the DNA is TGTGCCAGCAGTTCTCGGGCCTCCGGCTACACCTTC. Translating gives CASSSRASGYTF. V is TRBV27 and J is TRBJ1-2; no firm D call. V was cut by 4 bases and J by 8 bases, with 11 bases left in between. The length of the CDR3 is 12 residues. Germline-derived CDR1 and CDR2 are MNHEY and SMNVEV (reference sequence).

The CDR3 sequence is CASSLSDRGIQPQHF. In nucleotides, the CDR3 is TGTGCCAGCAGTTTATCGGACAGGGGGATTCAGCCCCAGCATTTT. The rearrangement uses TRBV27 and TRBJ1-5; 10 nucleotides line up with TRBD1. Germline CDR1 reads MNHEY; CDR2 reads SMNVEV (reference sequence). There are 15 residues in the CDR3. The ends lost 0 bases at V and 6 bases at J; junction bases unmatched: 2.

This clonotype is termed large. V usage is TRBV7-6 and J usage is TRBJ2-4; no clear D. Germline assignment: CDR1 SGHVS and CDR2 FNYEAQ. Trimming shortened V by 5 bases and J by 1 base, and 12 bases separated the two germline ends. The CDR3 contains 15 residues. In DNA, the CDR3 is TGTGCCAGCAGCCCCCAGGCATCGGCCAAAAACATTCAGTACTTC. This encodes CASSPQASAKNIQYF.

This chain uses TRBV27 with TRBJ1-6, with a tentative D call TRBD1 (5 bases). With 4 bases removed from V and 0 bases from J, the gap between germline ends came to 13 bases. The CDR3 has 17 amino acids. The germline V gene has CDR1 MNHEY and CDR2 SMNVEV (reference sequence). In DNA form, the CDR3 reads TGTGCCAGCAGTTCGCTGACAGCCTTCTCCTATAATTCACCCCTCCACTTT. It translates to CASSSLTAFSYNSPLHF.

By proportion, this clonotype is medium-sized (0.01 to 0.1%). The rearrangement links TRBV10-1 to TRBJ1-5; the D is unclear. Trimming left V 8 bases short and J 4 bases short, with 12 bases between. The CDR3 contains 13 residues. Germline V gene sequence: CDR1 WNHNN, CDR2 SYGVQD (reference sequence). The CDR3 DNA sequence: TGCGCCAGCCAAAAGGACGGTAATCAGCCCCAGCATTTT. Amino acids: CASQKDGNQPQHF.

This chain connects TRBV19 to TRBJ1-6; 7 bases line up with TRBD1. CDR3 size: 15 residues. CDR1 and CDR2 from the germline V gene are LNHDA and SQIVND (reference sequence). The trim removed 3 bases at V and 7 bases at J, leaving 6 bases unmatched. CDR3 nucleotides: TGTGCCAGTAGTATTGGTCCAGGGGGAAATTCACCCCTCCACTTT. Amino acids: CASSIGPGGNSPLHF.

This clonotype was found a few times. The rearrangement joins TRBV7-7 to TRBJ2-5; D is tentatively TRBD1 or TRBD2 (5 bases each). Germline CDR1 and CDR2: SSHAT and FNYEAQ (reference sequence). CDR3 size: 13 residues. Trimming took off 1 base at V and 2 bases at J, with 5 bases between the two ends. CDR3 loop: CASSLGGQETQYF. The CDR3 DNA sequence: TGTGCCAGCAGCTTAGGGGGGCAAGAGACCCAGTACTTC.